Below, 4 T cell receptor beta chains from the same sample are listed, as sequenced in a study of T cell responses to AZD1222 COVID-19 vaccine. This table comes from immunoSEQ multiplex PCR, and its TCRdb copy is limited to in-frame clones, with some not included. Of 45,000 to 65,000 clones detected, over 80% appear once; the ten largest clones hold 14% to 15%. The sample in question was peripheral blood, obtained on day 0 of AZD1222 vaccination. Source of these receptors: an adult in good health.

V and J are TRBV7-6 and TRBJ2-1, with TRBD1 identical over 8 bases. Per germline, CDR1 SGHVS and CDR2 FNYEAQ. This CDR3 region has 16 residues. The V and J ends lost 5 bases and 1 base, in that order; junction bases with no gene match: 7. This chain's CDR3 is CASSRRGQGSYNEQFF. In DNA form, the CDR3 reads TGTGCCAGCAGCCGCAGGGGGCAAGGGTCCTACAATGAGCAGTTCTTC.

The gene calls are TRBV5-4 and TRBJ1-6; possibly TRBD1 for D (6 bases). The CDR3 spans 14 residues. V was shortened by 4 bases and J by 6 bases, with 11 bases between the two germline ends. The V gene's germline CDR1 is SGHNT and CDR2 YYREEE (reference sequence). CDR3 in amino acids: CASSLGHSNSPLHF. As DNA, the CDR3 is TGTGCCAGCAGCCTGGGACACTCTAATTCACCCCTCCACTTT. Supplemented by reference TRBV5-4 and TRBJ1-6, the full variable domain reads ETGVTQSPTHLIKTRGQQVTLRCSSQSGHNTVSWYQQALGQGPQFIFQYYREEENGRGNFPPRFSGLQFPNYSSELNVNALELDDSALYLCASSLGHSNSPLHFGNGTRLTVT.

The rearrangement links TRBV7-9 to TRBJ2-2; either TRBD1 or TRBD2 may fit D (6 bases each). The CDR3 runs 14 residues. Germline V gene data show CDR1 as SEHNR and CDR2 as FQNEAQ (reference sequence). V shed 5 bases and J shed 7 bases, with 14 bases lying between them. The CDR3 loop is CASSPVGGGGELFF. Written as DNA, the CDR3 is TGTGCCAGCAGCCCGGTGGGGGGCGGCGGGGAGCTGTTTTTT.

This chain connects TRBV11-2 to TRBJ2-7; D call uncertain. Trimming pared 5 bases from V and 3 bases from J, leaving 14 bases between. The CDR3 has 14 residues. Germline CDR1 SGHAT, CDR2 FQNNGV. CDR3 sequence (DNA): TGTGCCAGCAGCACCCTCGCAGCTAACTACGAGCAGTACTTC. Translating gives CASSTLAANYEQYF. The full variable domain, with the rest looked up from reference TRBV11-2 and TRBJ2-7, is EAGVAQSPRYKIIEKRQSVAFWCNPISGHATLYWYQQILGQGPKLLIQFQNNGVVDDSQLPKDRFSAERLKGVDSTLKIQPAKLEDSAVYLCASSTLAANYEQYFGPGTRLTVT.